This TCR beta chain was found in a study of blood T cell repertoires in COVID-19. Study in general: The United States, Italy and Spain were the sources of the acute and convalescent COVID-19 samples.

The V end lost 5 bases, the J end lost 0 bases, and 14 bases lay between the germline ends. Germline CDR1 and CDR2: SNHLY and FYNNEI. The CDR3 is 16 residues long. Produced via immunoSEQ multiplex PCR; TCRdb's table is partial and in-frame only. The table lists about 270,000 clones, about 89% of them singletons, with about 1.7% in the top ten. Sequenced input: peripheral blood. This TCR was sampled from a woman aged 55-70 years who had recovered from COVID-19. The chain employs TRBV2 and TRBJ1-5; D possibly corresponds to TRBD1 (5 bases). DNA of the CDR3: TGTGCCAGCAGTTTACGACAGCCTAATAGCAATCAGCCCCAGCATTTT. As protein: CASSLRQPNSNQPQHF.